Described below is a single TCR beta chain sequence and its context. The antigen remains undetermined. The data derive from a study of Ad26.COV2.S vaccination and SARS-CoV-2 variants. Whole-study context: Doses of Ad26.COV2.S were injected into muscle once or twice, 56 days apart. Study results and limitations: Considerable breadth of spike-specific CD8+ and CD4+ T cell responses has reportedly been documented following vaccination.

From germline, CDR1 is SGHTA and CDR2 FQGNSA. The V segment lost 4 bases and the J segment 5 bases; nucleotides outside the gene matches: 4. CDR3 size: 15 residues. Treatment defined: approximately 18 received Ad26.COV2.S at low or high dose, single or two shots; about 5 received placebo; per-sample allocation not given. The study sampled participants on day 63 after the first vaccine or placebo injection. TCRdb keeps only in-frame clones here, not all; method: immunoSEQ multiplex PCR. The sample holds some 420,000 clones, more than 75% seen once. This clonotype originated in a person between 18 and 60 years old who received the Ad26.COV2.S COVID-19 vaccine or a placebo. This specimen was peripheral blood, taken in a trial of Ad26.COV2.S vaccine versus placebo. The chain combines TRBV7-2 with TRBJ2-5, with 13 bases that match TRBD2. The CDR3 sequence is CASSSGLAGFETQYF. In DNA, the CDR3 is TGTGCCAGCAGCTCGGGACTAGCGGGGTTCGAGACCCAGTACTTC.